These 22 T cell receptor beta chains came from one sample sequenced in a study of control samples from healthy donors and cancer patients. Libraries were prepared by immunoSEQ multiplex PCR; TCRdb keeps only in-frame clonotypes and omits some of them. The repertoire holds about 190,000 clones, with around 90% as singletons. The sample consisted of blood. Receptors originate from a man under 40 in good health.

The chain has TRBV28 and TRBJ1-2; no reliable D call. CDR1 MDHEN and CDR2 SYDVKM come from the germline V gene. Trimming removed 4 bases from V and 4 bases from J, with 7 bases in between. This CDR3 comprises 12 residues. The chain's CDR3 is CASSSGGYGYTF. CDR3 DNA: TGTGCCAGCAGTTCGGGTGGCTATGGCTACACCTTC.

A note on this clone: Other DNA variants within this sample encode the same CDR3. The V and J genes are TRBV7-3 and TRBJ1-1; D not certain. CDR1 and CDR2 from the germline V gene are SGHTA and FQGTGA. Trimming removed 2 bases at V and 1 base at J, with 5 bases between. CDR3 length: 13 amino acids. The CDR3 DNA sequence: TGTGCCAGCAGCTTAGGTCAGAACACTGAAGCTTTCTTT. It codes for CASSLGQNTEAFF.

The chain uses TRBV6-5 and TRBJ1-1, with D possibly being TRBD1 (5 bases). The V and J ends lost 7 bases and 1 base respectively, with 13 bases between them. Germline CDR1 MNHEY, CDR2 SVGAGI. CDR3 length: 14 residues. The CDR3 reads CASKEPGGNTEAFF. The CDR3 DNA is TGTGCCAGCAAGGAGCCGGGGGGGAACACTGAAGCTTTCTTT.

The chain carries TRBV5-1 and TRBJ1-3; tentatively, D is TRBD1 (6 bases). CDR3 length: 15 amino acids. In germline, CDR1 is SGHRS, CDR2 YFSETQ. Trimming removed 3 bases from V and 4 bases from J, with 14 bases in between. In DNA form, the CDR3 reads TGCGCCAGCAGCTCGGCAGGGGACGGGGGAAACACCATATATTTT. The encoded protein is CASSSAGDGGNTIYF.

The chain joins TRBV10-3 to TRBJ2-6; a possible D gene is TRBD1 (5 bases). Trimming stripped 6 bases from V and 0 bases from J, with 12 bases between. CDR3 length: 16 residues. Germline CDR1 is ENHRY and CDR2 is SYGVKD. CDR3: CAISFGAHSGANVLTF. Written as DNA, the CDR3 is TGTGCCATCAGCTTTGGGGCTCACTCTGGGGCCAACGTCCTGACTTTC.

The CDR3 coding sequence is TGTGCCAGCAAGCCGGGACGGCAATACAATGAGCAGTTCTTC. This sequence encodes CASKPGRQYNEQFF. V is TRBV27 and J is TRBJ2-1; the D gene could be TRBD1 or TRBD2 (5 bases each). V was pared by 7 bases and J by 4 bases, with 14 bases between. The CDR3 is made up of 14 amino acids. Germline V gene sequence: CDR1 MNHEY, CDR2 SMNVEV (reference sequence).

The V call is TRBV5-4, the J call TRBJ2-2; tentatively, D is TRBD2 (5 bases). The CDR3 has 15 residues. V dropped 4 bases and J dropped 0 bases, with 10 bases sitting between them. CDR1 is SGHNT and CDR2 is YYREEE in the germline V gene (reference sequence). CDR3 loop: CASSEGSTNTGELFF. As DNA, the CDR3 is TGTGCCAGCAGCGAGGGCTCCACGAACACCGGGGAGCTGTTTTTT. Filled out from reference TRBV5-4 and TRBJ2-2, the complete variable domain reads ETGVTQSPTHLIKTRGQQVTLRCSSQSGHNTVSWYQQALGQGPQFIFQYYREEENGRGNFPPRFSGLQFPNYSSELNVNALELDDSALYLCASSEGSTNTGELFFGEGSRLTVL.

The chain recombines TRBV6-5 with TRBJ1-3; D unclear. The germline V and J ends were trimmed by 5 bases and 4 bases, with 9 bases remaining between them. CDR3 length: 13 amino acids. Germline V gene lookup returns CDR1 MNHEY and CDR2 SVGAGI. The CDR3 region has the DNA TGTGCCAGCAGTAATTCACCGGGAAACACCATATATTTT. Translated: CASSNSPGNTIYF.

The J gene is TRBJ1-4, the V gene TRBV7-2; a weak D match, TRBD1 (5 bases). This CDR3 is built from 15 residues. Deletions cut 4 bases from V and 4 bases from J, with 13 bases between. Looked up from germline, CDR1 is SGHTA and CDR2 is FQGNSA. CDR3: CASSYRDRLNEKLFF. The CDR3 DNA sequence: TGTGCCAGCAGCTACCGGGACCGCCTTAATGAAAAACTGTTTTTT. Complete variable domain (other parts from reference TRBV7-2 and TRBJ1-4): GAGVSQSPSNKVTEKGKDVELRCDPISGHTALYWYRQSLGQGLEFLIYFQGNSAPDKSGLPSDRFSAERTGGSVSTLTIQRTQQEDSAVYLCASSYRDRLNEKLFFGSGTQLSVL.

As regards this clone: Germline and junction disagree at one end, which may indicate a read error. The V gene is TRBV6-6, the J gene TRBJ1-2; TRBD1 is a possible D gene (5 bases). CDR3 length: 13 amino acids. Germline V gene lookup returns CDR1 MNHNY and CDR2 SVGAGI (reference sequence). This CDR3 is CAGSRDLWGGYTF. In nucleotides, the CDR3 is TGTGCCGGCAGTCGGGACCTCTGGGGCGGCTACACCTTC.

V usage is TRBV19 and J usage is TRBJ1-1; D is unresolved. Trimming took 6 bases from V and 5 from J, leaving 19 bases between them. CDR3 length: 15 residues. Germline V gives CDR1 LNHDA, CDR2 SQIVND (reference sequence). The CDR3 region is CASSPAGAVRTEAFF. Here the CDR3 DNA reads TGTGCCAGTAGCCCGGCGGGAGCGGTTCGTACTGAAGCTTTCTTT.

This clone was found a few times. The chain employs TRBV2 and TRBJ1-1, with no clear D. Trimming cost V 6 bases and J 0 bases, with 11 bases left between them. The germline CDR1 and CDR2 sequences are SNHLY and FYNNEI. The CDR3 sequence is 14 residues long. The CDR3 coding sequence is TGTGCCAGCAGACACCCAAGAATGAACACTGAAGCTTTCTTT. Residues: CASRHPRMNTEAFF.

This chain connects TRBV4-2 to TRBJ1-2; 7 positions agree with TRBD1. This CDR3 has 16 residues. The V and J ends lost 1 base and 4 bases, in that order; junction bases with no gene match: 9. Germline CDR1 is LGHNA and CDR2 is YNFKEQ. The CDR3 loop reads CASSQARGQLLYGYTF. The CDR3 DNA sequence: TGTGCCAGCAGCCAAGCGCGGGGACAGCTACTCTATGGCTACACCTTC.

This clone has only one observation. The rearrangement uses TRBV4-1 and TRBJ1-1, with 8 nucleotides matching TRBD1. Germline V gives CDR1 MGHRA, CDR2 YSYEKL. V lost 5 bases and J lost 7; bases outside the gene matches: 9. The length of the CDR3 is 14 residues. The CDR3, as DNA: TGCGCCAGCAGCTACGGACAGGGTACCAGTGAAGCTTTCTTT. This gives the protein CASSYGQGTSEAFF.

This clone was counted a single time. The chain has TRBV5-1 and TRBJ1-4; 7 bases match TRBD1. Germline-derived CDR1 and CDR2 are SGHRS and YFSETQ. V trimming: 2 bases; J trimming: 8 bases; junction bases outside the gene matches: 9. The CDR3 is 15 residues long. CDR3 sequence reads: CASSLSRQGGEKLFF. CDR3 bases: TGCGCCAGCAGCTTAAGCCGACAGGGTGGGGAAAAACTGTTTTTT.

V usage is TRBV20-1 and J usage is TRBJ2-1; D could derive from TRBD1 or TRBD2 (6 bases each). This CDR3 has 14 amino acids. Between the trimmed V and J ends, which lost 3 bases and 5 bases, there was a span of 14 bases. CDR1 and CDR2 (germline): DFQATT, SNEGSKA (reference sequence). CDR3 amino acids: CSASSGASNNEQFF. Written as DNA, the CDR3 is TGCAGTGCTAGTTCGGGGGCCTCGAACAATGAGCAGTTCTTC.

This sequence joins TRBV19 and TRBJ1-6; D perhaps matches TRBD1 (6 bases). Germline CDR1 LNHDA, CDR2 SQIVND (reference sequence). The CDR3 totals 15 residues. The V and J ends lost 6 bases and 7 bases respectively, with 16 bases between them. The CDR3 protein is CASRDPGQGNSPLHF. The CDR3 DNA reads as TGTGCCAGTAGAGATCCGGGACAAGGAAATTCACCCCTCCACTTT.

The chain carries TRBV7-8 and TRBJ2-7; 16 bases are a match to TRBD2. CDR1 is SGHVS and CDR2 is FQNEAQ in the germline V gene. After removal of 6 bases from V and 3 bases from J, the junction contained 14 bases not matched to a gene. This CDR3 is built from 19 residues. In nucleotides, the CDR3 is TGTGCCAGCAGGTCTAGGCGGGGACTAGCGGGGGGGCCGGGCTACGAGCAGTACTTC. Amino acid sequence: CASRSRRGLAGGPGYEQYF.

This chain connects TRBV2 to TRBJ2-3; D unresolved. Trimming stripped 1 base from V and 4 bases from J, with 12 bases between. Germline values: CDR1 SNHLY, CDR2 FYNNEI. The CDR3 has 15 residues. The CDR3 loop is CASSEEVTRPDTQYF. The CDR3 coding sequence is TGTGCCAGCAGTGAAGAGGTGACCAGACCAGATACGCAGTATTTT.

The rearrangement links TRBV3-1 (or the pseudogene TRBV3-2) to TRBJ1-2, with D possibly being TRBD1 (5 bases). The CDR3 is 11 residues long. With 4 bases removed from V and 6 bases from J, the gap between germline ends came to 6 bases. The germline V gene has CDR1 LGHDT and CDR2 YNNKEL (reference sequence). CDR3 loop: CASSRGDGYTF. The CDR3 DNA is TGTGCCAGCAGCCGGGGGGATGGCTACACCTTC.

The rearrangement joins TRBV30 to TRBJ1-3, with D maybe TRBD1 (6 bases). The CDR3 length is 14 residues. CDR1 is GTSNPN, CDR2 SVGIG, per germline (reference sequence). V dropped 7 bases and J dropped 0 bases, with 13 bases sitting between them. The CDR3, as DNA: TGTGCCTACGAACAGGGAAACTCTGGAAACACCATATATTTT. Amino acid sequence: CAYEQGNSGNTIYF.

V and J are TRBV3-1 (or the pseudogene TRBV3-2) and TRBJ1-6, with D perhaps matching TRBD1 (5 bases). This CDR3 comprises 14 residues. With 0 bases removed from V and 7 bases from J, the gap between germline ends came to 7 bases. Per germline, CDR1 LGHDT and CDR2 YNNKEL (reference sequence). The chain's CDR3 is CASSQDRQNSPLHF. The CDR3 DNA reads TGTGCCAGCAGCCAAGATCGACAGAATTCACCCCTCCACTTT.